This T cell receptor beta chain was identified during a study of CD8 T cells in Susac syndrome. The V gene's germline CDR1 is MNHEY and CDR2 SVGEGT. V gave up 6 bases and J gave up 6 bases, with 12 bases separating them. The CDR3 is made up of 12 amino acids. Random-hexamer reverse transcription was applied to roughly 0.5 to 1 ug RNA. TCRdb re-called the immunoSEQ multiplex PCR reads with MiXCR, one entry per CDR3 protein. The sample lists tens of thousands of distinct CDR3 sequences, over 90% seen once, with 0.085% to 0.14% in the top ten. V is TRBV6-2 or TRBV6-3 and J is TRBJ2-7; D possibly corresponds to TRBD1 (7 bases). The sample was CD4+ T cells from PBMCs. This TCR was recovered from a human donor with multiple sclerosis. CDR3 nucleotide sequence: TGTGCCAGCAGGAGACAGGGAGGCGAGCAGTACTTC. Translation gives CASRRQGGEQYF.